A selection of T cell receptor beta chains follows, all from one sample in a study of neurological immune-mediated disorders. TCRdb reanalysed the 5' RACE reads using MiXCR and keeps one entry per CDR3 protein. Here the sample spans tens of thousands of distinct CDR3 sequences, around a tenth being singletons. Sample: PBMCs. The receptors were gathered from a man in his forties in good health. CDR3s include the opening cysteine and the closing phenylalanine or tryptophan. A D gene is named only where the DNA matches it firmly. For some rows the clone size is stated as once, few or many, or as a class when expanded; others skip it.

clone size: many
J gene: TRBJ2-1
D gene: TRBD2
V gene: TRBV27
CDR3 DNA: TGTGCCAGCAGTTTGGGACTAAATACAGAGCAGTTCTTC
CDR3 protein: CASSLGLNTEQFF

clone size: medium-sized
J gene: TRBJ2-1
D gene: .
V gene: TRBV5-1
CDR3 DNA: TGCGCCAGCAGCCGGGACCCGTCCTTTCGGTATGATGAGCAGTTCTTC
CDR3 protein: CASSRDPSFRYDEQFF

clone size: many
J gene: TRBJ2-3
D gene: .
V gene: TRBV5-1
CDR3 DNA: TGCGCCAGCAGAACCCAGCCTAGCACAGATACGCAGTATTTT
CDR3 protein: CASRTQPSTDTQYF

clone size: .
J gene: TRBJ2-3
D gene: TRBD2
V gene: TRBV7-2
CDR3 DNA: TGTGCCAGCAGCCGTCGGGGGGGCTTTTCTGATACGCAGTATTTT
CDR3 protein: CASSRRGGFSDTQYF

clone size: many
J gene: TRBJ2-5
D gene: .
V gene: TRBV5-1
CDR3 DNA: TGCGCCAGCAGCTCGGCGGACAACCAAGAGACCCAGTACTTC
CDR3 protein: CASSSADNQETQYF

clone size: many
J gene: TRBJ2-1
D gene: .
V gene: TRBV7-3
CDR3 DNA: TGTGCCAGCAGCCCGAGGGGGCTAGCGGCTGAGCAGTTCTTC
CDR3 protein: CASSPRGLAAEQFF

clone size: few
J gene: TRBJ2-3
D gene: TRBD2
V gene: TRBV29-1
CDR3 DNA: TGCAGCGTCGGCCGGAGGCTAGCGGGCCCAGATACGCAGTATTTT
CDR3 protein: CSVGRRLAGPDTQYF

clone size: many
J gene: TRBJ1-1
D gene: .
V gene: TRBV10-3
CDR3 DNA: TGTGCCATCGCGGACGGTATGAACACTGAAGCTTTCTTT
CDR3 protein: CAIADGMNTEAFF

clone size: many
J gene: TRBJ2-1
D gene: TRBD2
V gene: TRBV20-1
CDR3 DNA: TGCAGTGCTAGATCTCGGGGGGGGCTAAGCTCCTACAATGAGCAGTTCTTC
CDR3 protein: CSARSRGGLSSYNEQFF

clone size: few
J gene: TRBJ2-1
D gene: .
V gene: TRBV20-1
CDR3 DNA: TGCAGTGCTAGAGAGCAGGTAGCGGCCCCCTACAATGAGCAGTTCTTC
CDR3 protein: CSAREQVAAPYNEQFF

clone size: many
J gene: TRBJ2-3
D gene: TRBD2
V gene: TRBV5-1
CDR3 DNA: TGCGCCAGCAGCCCTAGGACTAGCGGACTCACAGATACGCAGTATTTT
CDR3 protein: CASSPRTSGLTDTQYF

clone size: many
J gene: TRBJ2-1
D gene: .
V gene: TRBV9
CDR3 DNA: TGTGCCAGCAGCGCATCAGTTATGATGCGGTCGGACCCCAATGAGCAGTTCTTC
CDR3 protein: CASSASVMMRSDPNEQFF

clone size: .
J gene: TRBJ2-2
D gene: .
V gene: TRBV5-6
CDR3 DNA: TGTGCCAGCAGCTTGGTAACGCCCGACGGGGAGCTGTTTTTT
CDR3 protein: CASSLVTPDGELFF

clone size: many
J gene: TRBJ1-6
D gene: TRBD1
V gene: TRBV20-1
CDR3 DNA: TGCAGTGCTAGAGAAGGAGCGAGGACAGGGAAGGGATCACCCCTCCACTTT
CDR3 protein: CSAREGARTGKGSPLHF